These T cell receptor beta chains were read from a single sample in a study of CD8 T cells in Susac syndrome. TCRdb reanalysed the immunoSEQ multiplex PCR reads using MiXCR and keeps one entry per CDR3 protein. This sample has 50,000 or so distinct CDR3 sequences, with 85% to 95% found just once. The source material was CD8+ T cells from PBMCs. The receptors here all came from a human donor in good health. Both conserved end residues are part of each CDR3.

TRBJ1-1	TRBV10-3	CAISESGHLGAFF
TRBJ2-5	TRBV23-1	CASIQLGQGETQYF
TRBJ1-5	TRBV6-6	CASSYKWDDRNQPQHF
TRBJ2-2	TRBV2	CASSDPGQGEPNTGELFF
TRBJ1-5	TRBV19	CASSVHRGNQPQHF
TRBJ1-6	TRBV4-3	CASSQDRDLRYSPLHF
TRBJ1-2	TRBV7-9	CASSLGREFGGYTF
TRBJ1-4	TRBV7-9	CASSLAKGQFSTNEKLFF
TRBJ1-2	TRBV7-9	CASSLALGGNYGYTF
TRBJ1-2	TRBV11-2	CASSLPPGGGNYGYTF
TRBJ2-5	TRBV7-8	CASSLTIFLQETQYF
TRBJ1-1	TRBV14	CASSQERDKRNTEAFF
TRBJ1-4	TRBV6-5	CASSFRDIGEKLFF
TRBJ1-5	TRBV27	CASSSRGLGNQPQHF
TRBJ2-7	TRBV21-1	CASSKACYSYEQYF
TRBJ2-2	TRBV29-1	CSAVGGRTGELFF
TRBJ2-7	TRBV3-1	CASSSSPYTDPYEQYF
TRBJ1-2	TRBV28	CASTPEGSGYTF
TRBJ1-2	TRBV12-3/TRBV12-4	CASSPSGSGVVIYGYTF